This record concerns one T cell receptor (beta chain) sequence. This sample was taken from a study of CD8 T cells in Susac syndrome. Across the study: When blood was drawn, patients with Susac syndrome were on intravenous immunoglobulin alone, on corticosteroids, or therapy-naive.

The germline V gene has CDR1 LNHDA and CDR2 SQIVND (reference sequence). This CDR3 spans 14 amino acids. V was cut by 3 bases and J by 4 bases, with 10 bases left in between. Sequencing of TCR beta was carried out in blood CD8+ and CD4+ T cells. Reverse transcription of about 0.5 to 1 ug RNA used random hexamers. Across 54 Vbeta and 13 Jbeta, TCR beta CDR3 was amplified with immunoSEQ multiplex PCR. TCRdb redid the calling of the immunoSEQ multiplex PCR reads with MiXCR, one entry per CDR3 protein. The sample yields approximately 87,000 distinct CDR3 sequences, roughly 95% seen once. The sequencing input was CD8+ T cells from PBMCs. The sequence derives from a human donor with Susac syndrome. The V and J genes are TRBV19 and TRBJ2-1, with D possibly being TRBD1 (5 bases). The chain's CDR3 is CASSMTAKYNEQFF. CDR3 in DNA: TGTGCCAGTAGTATGACAGCCAAATACAATGAGCAGTTCTTC.